One sample yielded the 2 T cell receptor beta chains listed below, sequenced in a study of T cells after posttransplantation cyclophosphamide (dated by TCRdb to 2016 to 2017). The treatment or condition label on this specimen signifies: high-dose cyclophosphamide on days +3 and +4 as single-agent GVHD prophylaxis. Patients in the PTCy group got busulfan and fludarabine conditioning, a marrow graft from a related or unrelated donor, and cyclophosphamide on days +3 and +4. The library was generated by the immunoSEQ multiplex PCR assay. Drawn from immuneACCESS, this table holds only the in-frame rearrangements with V and J called that TCRdb kept. Clones are partly lost; checked studies trace under half to an unresolved V gene and leave the rest unexplained. The sample records under 15,000 clones, none occurring a single time. The ten most abundant clones make up roughly 25% of the sample. Source: PBMCs, taken after allogeneic stem cell transplant with posttransplant cyclophosphamide. These receptors came from a female patient aged 40 to 55 who received an allogeneic stem cell transplant from a related donor, was CMV-positive, and had acute GVHD only. After a transplant, not all T cells may be the patient's own; some may come from the graft donor.

At least ten counts were recorded for this clone. The chain carries TRBV29-1 and TRBJ2-3; 7 bases are shared with TRBD1. CDR3 length equals 12 residues. Germline V gene data show CDR1 as SQVTM and CDR2 as ANQGSEA. V lost 7 bases to trimming and J lost 8 bases; unmatched junction nucleotides: 9. The CDR3 loop reads CSDSTGVGTQYF. CDR3 DNA: TGCAGCGACTCCACAGGGGTTGGTACGCAGTATTTT.

This clone was detected ten times or more. This rearrangement joins TRBV10-2 to TRBJ2-6; no clear D. Germline loops: CDR1 WSHSY, CDR2 SAAADI. The CDR3 is made up of 12 amino acids. The V gene lost 4 bases and the J gene lost 4 bases, with 2 bases spanning the gap. CDR3 residues: CASSAGANVLTF. In DNA, the CDR3 is TGCGCCAGCAGTGCGGGGGCCAACGTCCTGACTTTC.